Below are 14 T cell receptor beta chains sequenced from a single sample in a study of T-cell reconstitution after alpha-beta-depleted transplantation in children. TCRbeta library construction was performed incorporating unique molecular identifiers. TCRdb reanalysed the PCR reads using MiXCR and keeps one entry per CDR3 protein. The top ten clones hold roughly 4% of a sample with hundreds of thousands of distinct CDR3 sequences, about 10% of them seen once. The source material was PBMCs from the stem cell graft donor, sampled from the stem cell graft. The receptor set was obtained from a human donor who donated a stem cell graft to a child with acute myeloid leukemia.

This chain joins TRBV7-6 and TRBJ1-3; D uncertain. V shed 2 bases and J shed 0 bases, with 17 bases lying between them. This CDR3 comprises 18 residues. Looked up from germline, CDR1 is SGHVS and CDR2 is FNYEAQ. The CDR3 region is CASSLSVQQGFSGNTIYF. In DNA, the CDR3 is TGTGCCAGCAGCTTATCGGTGCAACAAGGTTTCTCTGGAAACACCATATATTTT.

The rearrangement joins TRBV29-1 to TRBJ2-1, with 11 nucleotides matching TRBD2. V lost 3 bases to trimming and J lost 9 bases; unmatched junction nucleotides: 4. Germline CDR1 is SQVTM and CDR2 is ANQGSEA. This CDR3 region has 13 residues. The DNA for the CDR3 is TGCAGCGTTGAGAAGGGACTAGCGGCTGAGCAGTTCTTC. Protein: CSVEKGLAAEQFF.

In its sample, this clonotype was seen a few times. The chain links TRBV29-1 to TRBJ2-6; D is unresolved. Trimming pared 4 bases from V and 3 bases from J, leaving 10 bases between. CDR1 is SQVTM and CDR2 is ANQGSEA in the germline V gene. CDR3 length equals 14 residues. CDR3 in amino acids: CSVASPDGANVLTF. The CDR3 bases are TGCAGCGTTGCTAGTCCGGATGGGGCCAACGTCCTGACTTTC.

The V gene is TRBV7-9, the J gene TRBJ2-3, with D possibly being TRBD2 (6 bases). Germline V lookup: CDR1 SEHNR, CDR2 FQNEAQ (reference sequence). The V end was cut by 8 bases, the J end by 2 bases, with 14 bases between. CDR3 length equals 14 residues. CDR3 nucleotides: TGTGCCAGCTCGCGGGAACAACTCACAGATACGCAGTATTTT. Its protein product is CASSREQLTDTQYF. Based on the CDR3 plus reference TRBV7-9 and TRBJ2-3, the full variable domain is DTGVSQNPRHKITKRGQNVTFRCDPISEHNRLYWYRQTLGQGPEFLTYFQNEAQLEKSRLLSDRFSAERPKGSFSTLEIQRTEQGDSAMYLCASSREQLTDTQYFGPGTRLTVL.

This clonotype has ten or more counts. The chain carries TRBV28 and TRBJ1-5; 7 positions agree with TRBD1. Germline assignment: CDR1 MDHEN and CDR2 SYDVKM. V shed 4 bases and J 6 bases; nucleotides not matched to a gene: 3. The CDR3 runs to 13 residues. The CDR3 loop reads CASSSGGVQPQHF. Written as DNA, the CDR3 is TGTGCCAGCAGTTCAGGGGGTGTTCAGCCCCAGCATTTT.

This clonotype was detected ten times or more. At one of its ends the junction is not consistent with the germline gene, which may arise from a read error. The gene calls are TRBV7-6 and TRBJ2-3; TRBD2 aligns across 9 bases. Looked up from germline, CDR1 is SGHVS and CDR2 is FNYEAQ. This CDR3 comprises 16 residues. The CDR3 nucleotides are TGTGCCAGCAGCTTATTTACTGGGACTAGCAGAGATACGCAGTATTTT. Its protein product is CASSLFTGTSRDTQYF.

As for this clonotype: A read error may be the cause here, since a much bigger clone is one base away. The gene calls are TRBV29-1 and TRBJ2-1; D unclear. Per germline, CDR1 SQVTM and CDR2 ANQGSEA. CDR3 length: 8 amino acids. Trimming cost V 2 bases and J 15 bases, with 5 bases left between them. CDR3 bases: TGCAGCGTTGAAAAAGGGTTCTTC. Its translation is CSVEKGFF.

The chain carries TRBV27 and TRBJ2-2; weak D call: TRBD2 (6 bases). The CDR3 totals 14 residues. Trimming took off 6 bases at V and 2 bases at J, with 10 bases between the two ends. Germline V gene sequence: CDR1 MNHEY, CDR2 SMNVEV (reference sequence). CDR3 nucleotide sequence: TGTGCCAGCAGACCTAGCGCTAACACCGGGGAGCTGTTTTTT. This gives the protein CASRPSANTGELFF.

This clonotype was counted between two and nine times. The V call is TRBV29-1, the J call TRBJ1-2, with D possibly being TRBD1 (6 bases). Trimming left V 6 bases short and J 5 bases short, with 25 bases between. The CDR3 has 16 amino acids. CDR1 is SQVTM, CDR2 ANQGSEA, per germline. In DNA, the CDR3 is TGCAGCGTATCCCCTCTCTTTGGGGGCCCCCGGTATGGCTACACCTTC. Translation gives CSVSPLFGGPRYGYTF.

This clonotype was recorded many times. The gene calls are TRBV15 and TRBJ2-7; no firm D call. The CDR3 runs 14 residues. CDR1 and CDR2 (germline): LNHNV, YYDKDF (reference sequence). V dropped 0 bases and J dropped 3 bases, with 9 bases sitting between them. CDR3: CATSRDPQNYEQYF. CDR3 bases: TGTGCCACCAGCAGAGACCCTCAAAACTACGAGCAGTACTTC.

This chain joins TRBV30 and TRBJ2-7, with no clear D. This CDR3 has 12 amino acids. With 6 bases removed from V and 3 bases from J, the gap between germline ends came to 12 bases. CDR1 is GTSNPN and CDR2 is SVGIG in the germline V gene (reference sequence). The CDR3 nucleotides read TGTGCCTGCACGGTAAGGCTCTACGAGCAGTACTTC. Translation: CACTVRLYEQYF.

This sequence joins TRBV28 and TRBJ2-7, with 7 bases lining up with TRBD1. Germline V gene sequence: CDR1 MDHEN, CDR2 SYDVKM. CDR3 length equals 14 residues. V trimming: 7 bases; J trimming: 0 bases; junction bases outside the gene matches: 6. The CDR3 here is CASIKGALSYEQYF. Written as DNA, the CDR3 is TGTGCCAGCATCAAGGGGGCCCTCTCCTACGAGCAGTACTTC.

This clonotype turned up a few times. This chain joins TRBV7-2 and TRBJ2-5; 11 nucleotides match TRBD2. Germline CDR1 reads SGHTA; CDR2 reads FQGNSA. This CDR3 region has 15 residues. V trimming: 6 bases; J trimming: 5 bases; junction bases outside the gene matches: 8. This CDR3 reads CASSPRLAGMETQYF. CDR3 bases: TGTGCCAGCAGTCCCAGACTAGCGGGAATGGAGACCCAGTACTTC.

The chain links TRBV2 to TRBJ2-7, with D perhaps matching TRBD1 (6 bases). Trimming pared 7 bases from V and 0 bases from J, leaving 16 bases between. The CDR3 runs 15 residues. Germline loops: CDR1 SNHLY, CDR2 FYNNEI. This CDR3 reads CASTLDRLISYEQYF. CDR3 bases: TGTGCCAGCACCCTGGACAGATTGATCTCCTACGAGCAGTACTTC.